This T cell receptor (beta chain) was sequenced in a study of blood T cells in healthy people across ages. The CDR3 loop spans 14 amino acids. V lost 4 bases, J lost 1 base, and 4 bases stayed unmatched. CDR1 and CDR2 from the germline V gene are SGHRS and YFSETQ. Samples had at least 6.5 million PBMCs isolated from them. General study findings and limits: Per million T cells, TCR beta diversity dropped roughly linearly as age increased.

Then a second PCR, running roughly 7 to 11 cycles, was carried out with a sample-barcoded 5' primer and a J-beta primer mix. TCRdb fed the 5' RACE reads into MiXCR, producing one record per CDR3 protein. The sample holds around 600,000 distinct CDR3 sequences, roughly 43% seen once. A few counts support this clonotype. Its antigen is unknown. Sequencing was carried out using blood. The chain carries TRBV5-1 and TRBJ1-2; 7 bases map to TRBD1. This TCR was recovered from a man at least 80 years old in good health. The DNA of the CDR3 is TGCGCCAGCAGCCGAGGGACAGATAACTATGGCTACACCTTC. Residues: CASSRGTDNYGYTF. Together with reference TRBV5-1 and TRBJ1-2, the CDR3 gives the full variable domain: KAGVTQTPRYLIKTRGQQVTLSCSPISGHRSVSWYQQTPGQGLQFLFEYFSETQRNKGNFPGRFSGRQFSNSRSEMNVSTLELGDSALYLCASSRGTDNYGYTFGSGTRLTVV.